This T cell receptor beta chain was sequenced in a study of blood T cell repertoires in COVID-19. With 10 bases clipped from V and 1 base from J, the junction kept 10 bases outside the gene matches. Germline V lookup: CDR1 MRHNA, CDR2 SNTAGT. This CDR3 spans 15 amino acids. The table came from immunoSEQ multiplex PCR; TCRdb's copy has only in-frame clones and leaves some out. The profile shows about 140,000 clones, around 73% of them singletons. V and J are TRBV6-4 and TRBJ2-3; 8 bases map to TRBD1. The sequencing input was peripheral blood. The TCR comes from a woman between 50 and 59 years old with active or convalescent COVID-19. CDR3 in amino acids: CATPPGTGRTDTQYF. The CDR3 DNA sequence: TGTGCCACCCCCCCCGGGACAGGCCGCACAGATACGCAGTATTTT.